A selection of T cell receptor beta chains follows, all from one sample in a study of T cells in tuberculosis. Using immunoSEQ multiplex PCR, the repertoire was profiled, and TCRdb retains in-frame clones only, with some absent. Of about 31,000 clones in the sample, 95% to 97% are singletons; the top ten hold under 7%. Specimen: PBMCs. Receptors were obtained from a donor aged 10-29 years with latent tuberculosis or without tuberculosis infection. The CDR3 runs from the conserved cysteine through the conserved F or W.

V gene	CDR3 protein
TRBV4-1	CASSQDGPNYGYTF
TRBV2	CASSVAAGRDTEAFF
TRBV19	CASSGTAQHEQYF
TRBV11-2	CASSFTGSNGYTF
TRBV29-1	CSVEDLDRNNEQFF
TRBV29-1	CSVHSNTGELFF
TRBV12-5	CASGLNYGQGEEKLFF
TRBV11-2	CASSGSGQGYQETQYF
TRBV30	CAWRTDRTKNTEAFF
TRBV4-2	CASSLAGVGETQYF
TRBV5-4	CASSVGTSGNDEQYF
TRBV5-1	CASSSGQNYGYTF
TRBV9	CASSPGTSGPNEQFF
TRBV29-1	CSAMGGSSYEQYF
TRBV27	CASSLRTGIKSYNEQFF
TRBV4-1	CASSQIPTRGGNEKLFF
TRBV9	CASSVEPSGGEETQYF
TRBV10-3	CAISEPLAGAIEAFF
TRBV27	CASSPPHQGRGLAGGPSDTQYF
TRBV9	CASSAGTETYEQYF
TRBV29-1	CSVDHGVSTDTQYF
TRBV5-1	CASSGHSGQVTDTQYF
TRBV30	CAWEKGTTASTDTQYF
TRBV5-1	CASSLAGQNSGNTIYF
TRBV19	CASGTGTNRDTQYF
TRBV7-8	CASSRVGGQPQHF
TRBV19	CASSIGPQMNPGYTF
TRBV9	CASSPWGGGDSGNTIYF
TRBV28	CASRGLAGGAGEQYF
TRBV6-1	CASSDSATNEKLFF
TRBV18	CASSPQGQGLAEAFF
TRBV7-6	CASSSGVYEQYF
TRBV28	CASSIRQGATNEKLFF
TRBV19	CASSMPGVTEAFF
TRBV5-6	CASSWGTEAYEQYF
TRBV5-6	CASSLLAFQETQYF
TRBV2	CASRGQGDRAFF
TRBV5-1	CASSSLTGSSYNEQFF
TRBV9	CASSVIGLPQETQYF
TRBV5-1	CASSPQGSTEAFF
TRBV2	CASSEARTAADTQYF
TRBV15	CATSRDRSGANVLTF
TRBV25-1	CASSELSGGRNEKLFF
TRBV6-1	CASSDRSSEQYF
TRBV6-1	CASSEQGSGNTIYF
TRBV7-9	CASSLGAGSGYEQYF
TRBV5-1	CASSLGQGIAKNIQYF
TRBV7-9	CASSSGLAGGTRETQYF
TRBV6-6	CASSYHDSDYEQYF
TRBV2	CASSEARGLGEKLFF
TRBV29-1	CSALWGGPGSQYF